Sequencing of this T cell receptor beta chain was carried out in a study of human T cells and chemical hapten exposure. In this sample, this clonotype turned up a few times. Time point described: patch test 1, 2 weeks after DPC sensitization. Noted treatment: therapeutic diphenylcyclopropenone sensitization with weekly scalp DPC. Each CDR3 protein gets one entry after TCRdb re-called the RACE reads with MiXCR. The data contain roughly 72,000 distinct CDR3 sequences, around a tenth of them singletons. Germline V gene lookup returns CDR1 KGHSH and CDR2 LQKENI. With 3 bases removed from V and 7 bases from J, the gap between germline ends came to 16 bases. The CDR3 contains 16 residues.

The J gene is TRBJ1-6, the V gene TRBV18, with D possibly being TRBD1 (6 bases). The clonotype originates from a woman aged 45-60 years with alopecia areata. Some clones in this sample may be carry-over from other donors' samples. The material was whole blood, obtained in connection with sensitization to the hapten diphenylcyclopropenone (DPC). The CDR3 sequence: CASSPTHGGGNSPLHF. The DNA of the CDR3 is TGTGCCAGCTCACCGACCCACGGGGGCGGAAATTCACCCCTCCACTTT.